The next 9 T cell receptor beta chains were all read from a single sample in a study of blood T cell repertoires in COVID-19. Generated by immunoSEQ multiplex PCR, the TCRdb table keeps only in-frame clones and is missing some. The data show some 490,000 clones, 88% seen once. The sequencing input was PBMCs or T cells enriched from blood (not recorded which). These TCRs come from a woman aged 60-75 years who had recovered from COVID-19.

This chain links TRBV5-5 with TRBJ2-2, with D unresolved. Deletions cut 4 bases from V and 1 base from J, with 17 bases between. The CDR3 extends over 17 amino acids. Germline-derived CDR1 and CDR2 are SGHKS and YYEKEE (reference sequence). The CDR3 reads CASSPTDTHLNTGELFF. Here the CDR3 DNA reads TGTGCCAGCAGCCCGACCGACACCCACTTGAACACCGGGGAGCTGTTTTTT.

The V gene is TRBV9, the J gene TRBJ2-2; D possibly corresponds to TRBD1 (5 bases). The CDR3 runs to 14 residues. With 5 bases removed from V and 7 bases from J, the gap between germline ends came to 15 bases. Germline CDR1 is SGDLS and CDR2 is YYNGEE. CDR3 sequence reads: CASSKAGSNGELFF. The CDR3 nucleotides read TGTGCCAGCAGTAAAGCAGGGTCCAACGGGGAGCTGTTTTTT.

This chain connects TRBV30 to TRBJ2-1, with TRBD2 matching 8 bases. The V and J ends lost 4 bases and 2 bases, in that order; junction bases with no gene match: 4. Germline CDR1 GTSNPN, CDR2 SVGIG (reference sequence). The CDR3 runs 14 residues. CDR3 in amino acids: CAWTPGGPYNEQFF. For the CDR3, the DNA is TGTGCCTGGACCCCGGGGGGGCCCTACAATGAGCAGTTCTTC.

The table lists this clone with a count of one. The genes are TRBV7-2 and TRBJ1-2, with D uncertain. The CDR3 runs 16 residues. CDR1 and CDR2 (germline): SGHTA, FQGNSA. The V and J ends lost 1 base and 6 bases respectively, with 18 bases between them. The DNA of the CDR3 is TGTGCCAGCAGCTTAGGGGCCACCCTCGGAAGGAATGGCTACACCTTC. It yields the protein CASSLGATLGRNGYTF.

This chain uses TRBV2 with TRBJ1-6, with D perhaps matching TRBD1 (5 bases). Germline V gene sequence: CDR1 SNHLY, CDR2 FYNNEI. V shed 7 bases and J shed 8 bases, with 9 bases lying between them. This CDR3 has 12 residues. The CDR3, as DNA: TGTGCCAGCACGCGGGGCGATTCACCCCTCCACTTT. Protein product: CASTRGDSPLHF.

The CDR3, as DNA: TGCGCCAGCAGCCTGGGACTAGCGGGGGGGCCGGATTTAGAGCAGTTCTTC. Residues: CASSLGLAGGPDLEQFF. The chain has TRBV4-1 and TRBJ2-1; 16 nucleotides line up with TRBD2. CDR3 length: 17 residues. V shed 4 bases, J shed 10 bases, and the junction held 10 bases outside the gene matches. Looked up from germline, CDR1 is MGHRA and CDR2 is YSYEKL.

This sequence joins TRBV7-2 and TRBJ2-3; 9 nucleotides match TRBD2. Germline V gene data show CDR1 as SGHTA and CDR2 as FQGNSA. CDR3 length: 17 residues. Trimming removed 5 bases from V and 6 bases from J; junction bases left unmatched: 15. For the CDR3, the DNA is TGTGCCAGCAGCCCATCGTTGCGGGGGGGTCCCGGGGATACGCAGTATTTT. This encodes CASSPSLRGGPGDTQYF.

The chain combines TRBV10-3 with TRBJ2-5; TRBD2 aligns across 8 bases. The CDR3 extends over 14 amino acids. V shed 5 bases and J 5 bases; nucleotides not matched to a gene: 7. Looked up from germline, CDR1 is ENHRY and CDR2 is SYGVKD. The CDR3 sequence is CAISSGGRGETQYF. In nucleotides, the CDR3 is TGTGCCATCAGTAGCGGGGGCCGGGGGGAGACCCAGTACTTC.

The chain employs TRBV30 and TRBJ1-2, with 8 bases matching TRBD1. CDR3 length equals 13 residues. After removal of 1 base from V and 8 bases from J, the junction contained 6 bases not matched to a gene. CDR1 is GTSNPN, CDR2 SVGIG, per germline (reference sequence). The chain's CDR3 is CAWSGTGGRGYTF. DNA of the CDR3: TGTGCCTGGAGTGGAACAGGGGGTAGAGGCTACACCTTC.